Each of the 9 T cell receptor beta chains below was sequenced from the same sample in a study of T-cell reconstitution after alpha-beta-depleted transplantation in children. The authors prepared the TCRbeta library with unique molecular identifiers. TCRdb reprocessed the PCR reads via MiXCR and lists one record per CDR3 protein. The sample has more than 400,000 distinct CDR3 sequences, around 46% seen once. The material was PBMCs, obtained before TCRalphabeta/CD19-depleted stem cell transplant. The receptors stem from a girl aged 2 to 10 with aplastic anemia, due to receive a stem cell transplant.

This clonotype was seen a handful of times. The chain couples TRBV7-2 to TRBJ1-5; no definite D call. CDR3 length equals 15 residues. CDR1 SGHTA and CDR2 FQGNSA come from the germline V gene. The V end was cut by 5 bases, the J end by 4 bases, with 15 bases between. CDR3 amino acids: CASSQNWGTNQPQHF. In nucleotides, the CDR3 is TGTGCCAGCAGCCAGAACTGGGGTACAAATCAGCCCCAGCATTTT. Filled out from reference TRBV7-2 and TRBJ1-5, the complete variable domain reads GAGVSQSPSNKVTEKGKDVELRCDPISGHTALYWYRQSLGQGLEFLIYFQGNSAPDKSGLPSDRFSAERTGGSVSTLTIQRTQQEDSAVYLCASSQNWGTNQPQHFGDGTRLSIL.

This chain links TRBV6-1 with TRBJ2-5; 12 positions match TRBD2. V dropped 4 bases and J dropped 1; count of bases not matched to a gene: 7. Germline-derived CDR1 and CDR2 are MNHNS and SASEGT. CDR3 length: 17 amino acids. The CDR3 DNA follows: TGTGCCAGCAGTGCCGTTCTAGCGGGAGGGTCCCAAGAGACCCAGTACTTC. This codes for CASSAVLAGGSQETQYF.

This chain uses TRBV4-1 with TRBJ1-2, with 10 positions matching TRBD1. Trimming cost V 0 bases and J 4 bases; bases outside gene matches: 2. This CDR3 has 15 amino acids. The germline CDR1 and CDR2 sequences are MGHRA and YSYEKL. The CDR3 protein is CASSQEDRGFYGYTF. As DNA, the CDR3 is TGCGCCAGCAGCCAAGAGGACAGGGGGTTCTATGGCTACACCTTC.

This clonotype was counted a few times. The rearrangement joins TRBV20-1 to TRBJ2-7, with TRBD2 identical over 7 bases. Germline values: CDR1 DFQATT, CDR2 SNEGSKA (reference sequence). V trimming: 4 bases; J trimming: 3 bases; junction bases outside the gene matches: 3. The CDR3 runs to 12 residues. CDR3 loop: CSAIRDYYEQYF. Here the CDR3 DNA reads TGCAGTGCTATCCGGGACTACTACGAGCAGTACTTC.

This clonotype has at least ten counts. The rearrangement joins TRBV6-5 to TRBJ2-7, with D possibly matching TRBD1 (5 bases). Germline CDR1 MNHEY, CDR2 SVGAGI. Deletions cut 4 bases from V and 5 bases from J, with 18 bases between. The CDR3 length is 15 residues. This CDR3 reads CASSSRSTRANEQYF. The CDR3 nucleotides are TGTGCCAGCAGTTCCCGTAGCACCAGGGCGAACGAGCAGTACTTC.

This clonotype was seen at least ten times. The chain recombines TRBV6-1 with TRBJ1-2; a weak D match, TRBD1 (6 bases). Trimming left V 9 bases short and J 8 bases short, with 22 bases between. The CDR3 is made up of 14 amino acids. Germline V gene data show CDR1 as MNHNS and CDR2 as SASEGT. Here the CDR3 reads CASQNGRGVGGYTF. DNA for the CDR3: TGTGCCAGTCAGAATGGGAGGGGGGTTGGCGGCTACACCTTC.

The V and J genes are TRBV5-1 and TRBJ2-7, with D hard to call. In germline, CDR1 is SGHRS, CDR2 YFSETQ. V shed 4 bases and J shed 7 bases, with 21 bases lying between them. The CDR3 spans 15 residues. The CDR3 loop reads CASSPLQGTAKEQYF. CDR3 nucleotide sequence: TGCGCCAGCAGCCCTTTACAAGGAACAGCCAAGGAGCAGTACTTC.

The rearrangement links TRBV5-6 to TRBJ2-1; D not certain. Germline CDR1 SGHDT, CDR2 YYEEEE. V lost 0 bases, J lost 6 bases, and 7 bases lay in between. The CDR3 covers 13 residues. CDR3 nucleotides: TGTGCCAGCAGCTTGGCTTTATCCAATGAGCAGTTCTTC. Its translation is CASSLALSNEQFF.

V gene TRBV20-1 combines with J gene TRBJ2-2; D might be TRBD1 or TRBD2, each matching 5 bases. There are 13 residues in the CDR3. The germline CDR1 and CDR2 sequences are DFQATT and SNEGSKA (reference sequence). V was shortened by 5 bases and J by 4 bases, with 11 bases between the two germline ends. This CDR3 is CSAFRGSTGELFF. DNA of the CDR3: TGCAGTGCTTTCCGGGGCTCCACCGGGGAGCTGTTTTTT.